These T cell receptor beta chains were read from a single sample in a study of cytomegalovirus exposure and HLA in healthy donors. Method: immunoSEQ multiplex PCR; TCRdb's copy keeps in-frame clones and lacks some. The table lists approximately 100,000 clones, roughly 78% of them singletons. What was sequenced was PBMCs. The receptors originated from a woman between 40 and 55 years old in good health and CMV-seronegative. Both conserved end residues are part of each CDR3. D genes are given only for firm matches. The listing skips clone size in some rows; elsewhere it reads once, few, many or a size class.

V,J,D,size,CDR3,DNA
TRBV4-2,TRBJ1-5,TRBD1,-,CASSQAGTGTDSWGNQPQHF,TGTGCCAGCAGCCAAGCCGGGACAGGGACGGATAGTTGGGGCAATCAGCCCCAGCATTTT
TRBV15,TRBJ1-1,TRBD1,-,CATSRGQGANTEAFF,TGTGCCACCAGCAGAGGGCAGGGGGCTAACACTGAAGCTTTCTTT
TRBV30,TRBJ1-4,-,-,CAWGPGREKLFF,TGTGCCTGGGGGCCGGGGAGAGAAAAACTGTTTTTT
TRBV19,TRBJ2-7,TRBD2,-,CASRVAGSYEQYF,TGTGCCAGTAGGGTAGCGGGCTCCTACGAGCAGTACTTC
TRBV4-3,TRBJ2-2,TRBD1,-,CASSHLYARGRIGELFF,TGCGCCAGCAGCCACCTGTACGCCAGGGGGCGTATCGGGGAGCTGTTTTTT
TRBV28,TRBJ1-5,-,-,CASSPIGGNQPQHF,TGTGCCAGCAGCCCGATCGGGGGCAATCAGCCCCAGCATTTT
TRBV5-1,TRBJ1-2,-,-,CASSLLGRGPEGYTF,TGCGCCAGCAGCTTGTTGGGCAGGGGTCCGGAAGGCTACACCTTC
TRBV2,TRBJ1-1,-,-,CASMLGLRNTEAFF,TGTGCCAGCATGCTAGGACTTCGGAACACTGAAGCTTTCTTT
TRBV6-5,TRBJ1-4,-,-,CASSYQRGGEKLFF,TGTGCCAGCAGTTATCAGAGAGGGGGTGAAAAACTGTTTTTT
TRBV30,TRBJ1-2,-,-,CAWRGSNYGYTF,TGTGCCTGGAGGGGCAGTAACTATGGCTACACCTTC
TRBV7-9,TRBJ1-1,-,-,CASSPRQASTEAFF,TGTGCCAGCAGTCCAAGGCAGGCGTCCACTGAAGCTTTCTTT
TRBV19,TRBJ2-1,-,-,CASSIRAGEVDEQFF,TGTGCCAGTAGTATTCGAGCGGGCGAGGTGGATGAGCAGTTCTTC
TRBV2,TRBJ1-4,-,-,CASTPRGREKLFF,TGTGCCAGCACTCCCAGGGGTAGGGAAAAACTGTTTTTT
TRBV7-8,TRBJ2-1,TRBD2,-,CASSPSIGIGGDEQFF,TGTGCCAGCAGCCCAAGCATCGGGATCGGGGGGGATGAGCAGTTCTTC
TRBV4-3,TRBJ2-3,TRBD1,-,CASSQHRGASTDTQYF,TGCGCCAGCAGCCAACACAGGGGGGCTAGCACAGATACGCAGTATTTT
TRBV5-1,TRBJ2-3,TRBD2,-,CASSLGTSGGLSDTQYF,TGCGCCAGCAGCCTTGGGACTAGCGGGGGGTTATCGGATACGCAGTATTTT
TRBV19,TRBJ1-2,TRBD1,-,CASSRTGGNYGYTF,TGTGCCAGTAGTCGAACAGGGGGAAACTATGGCTACACCTTC
TRBV7-2,TRBJ2-6,-,-,CASSLGASPRGGANVLTF,TGTGCCAGCAGCTTAGGCGCAAGCCCCCGTGGTGGGGCCAACGTCCTGACTTTC
TRBV7-2,TRBJ1-2,-,-,CASTLVADYGYTF,TGTGCCAGCACCTTGGTGGCAGACTATGGCTACACCTTC
TRBV28,TRBJ2-7,TRBD1,-,CASSSKQGHGSYEQYF,TGTGCCAGCAGTTCTAAACAGGGGCATGGCTCCTACGAGCAGTACTTC
TRBV28,TRBJ1-6,TRBD1,-,CASRQGSSYNSPLHF,TGTGCCAGCCGACAGGGGAGCTCCTATAATTCACCCCTCCACTTT
TRBV7-2,TRBJ2-5,-,-,CASTSSPETQYF,TGTGCCAGCACCTCCTCCCCGGAGACCCAGTACTTC
TRBV4-3,TRBJ2-7,-,-,CASSQDDSPYEQYF,TGCGCCAGCAGCCAAGATGACAGCCCCTACGAGCAGTACTTC
TRBV11-3,TRBJ2-2,TRBD2,-,CASSLGGSVAGELFF,TGTGCCAGCAGCTTGGGCGGGAGTGTCGCCGGGGAGCTGTTTTTT
TRBV5-4,TRBJ2-1,-,-,CASSPERVYNEQFF,TGTGCCAGCAGCCCGGAGAGGGTTTACAATGAGCAGTTCTTC
TRBV6-1,TRBJ2-2,TRBD1,-,CASRGQGFGELFF,TGTGCCAGCAGGGGACAGGGTTTCGGGGAGCTGTTTTTT
TRBV2,TRBJ1-5,TRBD1,-,CASSRGQGESPQHF,TGTGCCAGCAGTAGAGGGCAGGGGGAATCGCCCCAGCATTTT
TRBV6-1,TRBJ2-1,TRBD1,-,CASATGGAPRNEQFF,TGTGCCAGCGCGACAGGGGGCGCGCCTAGAAATGAGCAGTTCTTC
TRBV11-2,TRBJ2-1,-,-,CASSTIQGREQFF,TGTGCCAGCAGCACAATACAGGGACGAGAGCAGTTCTTC
TRBV4-2,TRBJ2-7,-,-,CASSQSDRSYEQYF,TGTGCCAGCAGCCAATCTGACAGGTCCTACGAGCAGTACTTC
TRBV6-5,TRBJ2-2,-,-,CASSYSRGTGELFF,TGTGCCAGCAGTTACTCTAGGGGCACCGGGGAGCTGTTTTTT
TRBV6-6,TRBJ1-2,-,once,CASRPRRTVSEGYTF,TGTGCCAGCAGACCCCGGCGGACAGTCTCGGAAGGCTACACCTTC
TRBV4-1,TRBJ2-4,-,few,CASSLHNPGVENIQYF,TGCGCCAGCAGCCTTCATAACCCGGGGGTTGAAAACATTCAGTACTTC
TRBV16,TRBJ1-1,-,-,CASSDRGNTEAFF,TGTGCCAGCAGCGACCGGGGGAACACTGAAGCTTTCTTT
TRBV4-3,TRBJ1-2,TRBD1,-,CASSPSPTGEGYGYTF,TGCGCCAGCAGCCCCAGCCCGACAGGGGAGGGCTATGGCTACACCTTC
TRBV10-3,TRBJ1-5,TRBD1,once,CAIRPGGGLDQPQHF,TGTGCCATCAGGCCAGGGGGCGGACTTGATCAGCCCCAGCATTTT
TRBV28,TRBJ1-4,-,few,CASRTGSINEKLFF,TGTGCCAGCAGGACCGGGTCAATAAATGAAAAACTGTTTTTT
TRBV10-3,TRBJ1-4,TRBD1,-,CATSGTGAEKLFF,TGTGCCACCTCCGGGACAGGGGCTGAAAAACTGTTTTTT
TRBV7-2,TRBJ2-2,-,-,CASGSNRANTGELFF,TGTGCCAGCGGTTCGAACAGGGCGAACACCGGGGAGCTGTTTTTT
TRBV25-1,TRBJ2-3,-,-,CASSDWNRAAADTQYF,TGTGCCAGCAGTGACTGGAACAGGGCTGCGGCAGATACGCAGTATTTT
TRBV9,TRBJ1-1,TRBD1,-,CASSVETGVNTEAFF,TGTGCCAGCAGCGTAGAAACAGGGGTGAACACTGAAGCTTTCTTT
TRBV7-9,TRBJ2-5,TRBD2,-,CASSLGTSGSQQYF,TGTGCCAGCAGCTTGGGGACTAGCGGGTCTCAGCAGTACTTC
TRBV2,TRBJ2-7,-,-,CASSEARVREGEQYF,TGTGCCAGCAGTGAAGCGCGGGTACGAGAAGGCGAGCAGTACTTC
TRBV18,TRBJ2-3,-,once,CASSPPDRTDTQYF,TGTGCCAGCTCACCCCCGGACAGAACAGATACGCAGTATTTT
TRBV28,TRBJ2-2,-,-,CASSLRGLTGELFF,TGTGCCAGCAGTTTAAGAGGGTTGACCGGGGAGCTGTTTTTT
TRBV7-2,TRBJ2-2,TRBD2,-,CASSLDLAENTGELFF,TGTGCCAGCAGCTTAGATCTAGCGGAGAACACCGGGGAGCTGTTTTTT
TRBV5-4,TRBJ2-1,-,-,CASSSGSLGVNEQFF,TGTGCCAGCAGCTCCGGTAGTTTGGGCGTTAATGAGCAGTTCTTC
TRBV2,TRBJ2-2,-,-,CASSDTRLVPGELFF,TGTGCCAGCAGTGATACTCGACTAGTCCCCGGGGAGCTGTTTTTT
TRBV7-2,TRBJ1-5,-,few,CASSLDNRGNQPQHF,TGTGCCAGCAGCTTAGACAACAGGGGCAATCAGCCCCAGCATTTT
TRBV7-9,TRBJ1-1,TRBD1,-,CASSWGQSEAFF,TGTGCCAGCAGCTGGGGACAGTCTGAAGCTTTCTTT
TRBV5-8,TRBJ2-1,-,-,CASSFRGSDEQFF,TGTGCCAGCAGCTTTCGGGGTTCGGATGAGCAGTTCTTC
TRBV4-3,TRBJ2-1,TRBD2,-,CASSQGLASYNEQFF,TGCGCCAGCAGCCAGGGACTAGCGTCGTACAATGAGCAGTTCTTC
TRBV29-1,TRBJ2-6,TRBD2,-,CSVASSGPPSGANVLTF,TGCAGCGTTGCCAGTAGCGGGCCTCCCTCTGGGGCCAACGTCCTGACTTTC
TRBV19,TRBJ2-1,TRBD1,once,CASSMWTGSYNEQFF,TGTGCCAGTAGTATGTGGACAGGTTCCTACAATGAGCAGTTCTTC
TRBV5-1,TRBJ2-3,TRBD2,few,CASSLVPWTSGYGTDTQYF,TGCGCCAGCAGCTTGGTTCCCTGGACTAGCGGATACGGCACAGATACGCAGTATTTT
TRBV11-2,TRBJ2-7,-,-,CASSLNPLEGEQYF,TGTGCCAGCAGCTTAAATCCGCTTGAGGGAGAGCAGTACTTC
TRBV11-3,TRBJ2-2,TRBD2,-,CASSLRAGANGELFF,TGTGCCAGCAGCTTAAGGGCGGGAGCGAACGGGGAGCTGTTTTTT
TRBV5-6,TRBJ2-7,TRBD2,-,CASRGREAYEQYF,TGTGCCAGCAGGGGTCGGGAGGCCTACGAGCAGTACTTC